This T cell receptor beta chain was identified during a study of identifying expanded T cells in peripheral blood. During the collection period, no donor immune events like infections were recorded. Using immunoSEQ multiplex PCR, the repertoire was profiled, and TCRdb retains in-frame clones only, with some absent. The table lists some 95,000 clones, approximately 86% of them singletons. Whole-study findings and limits: Clone count variance between roughly 2-week samples rose with total template count. Over about two and four weeks, about 15 and 19 clones changed, versus more than 1 between replicates.

The CDR3 is made up of 14 amino acids. Germline lookup yields CDR1 MNHNS and CDR2 SASEGT. Trimming pared 5 bases from V and 3 bases from J, leaving 13 bases between. This clone has a handful of counts. Its specificity is not known. The V call is TRBV6-1, the J call TRBJ1-2; D might be TRBD1 (6 bases). The sample comprised blood. This receptor was taken from a person aged 18-70 years in good health. Here the CDR3 DNA reads TGTGCCAGCAGTATACAGGGATGGGACTATGGCTACACCTTC. This sequence encodes CASSIQGWDYGYTF.